This TCR beta chain derives from a study of early T cells in non-severe SARS-CoV-2 infection. Study outcomes and limitations: The matching step, a VDJdb search, favored anti-spike CD8 responses and missed private and CD4 specificities.

MiXCR, applied by TCRdb to the 5' RACE reads, yields one record per CDR3 protein. The sample shows fewer than 45,000 distinct CDR3 sequences, 8.5% to 10% of them seen only once. Trimming shortened V by 3 bases and J by 7 bases, and 12 bases separated the two germline ends. This CDR3 region has 14 residues. The germline gives CDR1 MGHDK, CDR2 SYGVNS. This clonotype was recorded a few times. Its antigen is not identified. The chain is built from TRBV25-1 and TRBJ1-4; no firm D call. The sequence was collected from an adult who was a healthcare worker with PCR-confirmed SARS-CoV-2 infection or an uninfected control (not recorded which). Sequenced material: whole blood. The CDR3 protein is CASSDQLSGEKLFF. CDR3 coding DNA: TGTGCCAGCAGTGATCAATTATCGGGTGAAAAACTGTTTTTT.